What follows are 27 T cell receptor beta chains derived from one specimen sequenced in a study of blood T cell repertoires in COVID-19 (dated by TCRdb to the early 2020s). Libraries were prepared through the immunoSEQ multiplex PCR assay. TCRdb took over this immuneACCESS table, retaining in-frame rearrangements with V and J assigned. Such tables are incomplete; in checked studies, under half of the missing clones stem from an unresolved V gene, and the remainder is unexplained. Here the sample has about 58,000 clones; around 87% occur a single time. Roughly an eighth of the sample comes from the top ten. The sample taken for sequencing was peripheral blood. The receptor set was obtained from a man aged 55 to 70 with active COVID-19.

The CDR3: CASLALSYNSPLHF. The CDR3 DNA follows: TGTGCCAGCCTCGCTCTATCCTATAATTCACCCCTCCACTTT. The chain employs TRBV27 and TRBJ1-6; D is uncertain. CDR1 is MNHEY and CDR2 is SMNVEV in the germline V gene (reference sequence). Trimming left V 8 bases short and J 1 base short, with 9 bases between. CDR3 length: 14 amino acids.

This clone was seen just once. The chain couples TRBV6-1 to TRBJ2-7; 13 positions match TRBD2. The CDR3 loop spans 17 amino acids. The V segment lost 4 bases and the J segment 0 bases; nucleotides outside the gene matches: 6. Germline V gene data show CDR1 as MNHNS and CDR2 as SASEGT. This chain's CDR3 is CASSGPGLAGSSYEQYF. The CDR3 DNA sequence: TGTGCCAGCAGTGGTCCGGGACTAGCGGGAAGCTCCTACGAGCAGTACTTC.

This chain connects TRBV5-1 to TRBJ1-6; tentatively, D is TRBD1 (6 bases). The CDR3 runs 14 residues. Trimming removed 4 bases at V and 8 bases at J, with 13 bases between. CDR1 and CDR2 (germline): SGHRS, YFSETQ. CDR3 protein: CASSQTGADSPLHF. The CDR3 region has the DNA TGCGCCAGCAGCCAGACAGGTGCCGATTCACCCCTCCACTTT.

The chain recombines TRBV4-2 with TRBJ2-7; D is possibly TRBD2 (5 bases). Looked up from germline, CDR1 is LGHNA and CDR2 is YNFKEQ. Trimming cost V 1 base and J 3 bases, with 13 bases left between them. The CDR3 covers 15 residues. The CDR3 DNA reads TGTGCCAGCAGCCAAGGAGCGGAACACCTCTACGAGCAGTACTTC. Protein product: CASSQGAEHLYEQYF.

The V call is TRBV12-3 or TRBV12-4, the J call TRBJ1-3; no clear D. Trimming left V 8 bases short and J 2 bases short, with 4 bases between. The CDR3 runs to 11 residues. This chain's CDR3 is CASETGNTIYF. The CDR3 DNA reads TGTGCCAGCGAGACTGGAAACACCATATATTTT.

This clone is a singleton in its sample. The CDR3, as DNA: TGTGCCAGCAGCGTAGTGCCAGGGGCCTACAATGAGCAGTTCTTC. Its translation: CASSVVPGAYNEQFF. The gene calls are TRBV9 and TRBJ2-1; maybe TRBD1 (6 bases). CDR3 size: 15 residues. Germline CDR1 and CDR2: SGDLS and YYNGEE. V dropped 0 bases and J dropped 2 bases, with 9 bases sitting between them.

The V gene is TRBV6-1, the J gene TRBJ1-1, with D unclear. CDR1 and CDR2 (germline): MNHNS, SASEGT. Trimming left V 1 base short and J 2 bases short, with 11 bases between. This CDR3 region has 15 residues. The CDR3 is CASSEGLLLNTEAFF. CDR3 bases: TGTGCCAGCAGTGAAGGTCTCCTCCTCAACACTGAAGCTTTCTTT.

The CDR3 coding sequence is TGTGCCATCAGGCGACTAGCGGGGACAGATACGCAGTATTTT. It encodes CAIRRLAGTDTQYF. This chain uses TRBV10-3 with TRBJ2-3; 11 bases fit TRBD2. The V and J ends lost 6 bases and 3 bases, in that order; junction bases with no gene match: 2. Germline CDR1 is ENHRY and CDR2 is SYGVKD. CDR3 length: 14 residues.

The chain employs TRBV24-1 and TRBJ1-1; D ambiguous. The CDR3 has 13 amino acids. Trimming pared 2 bases from V and 2 bases from J, leaving 5 bases between. Per germline, CDR1 KGHDR and CDR2 SFDVKD. CDR3 loop: CATSDSYNTEAFF. The CDR3 DNA reads TGTGCCACCAGTGATTCTTATAACACTGAAGCTTTCTTT.

The chain carries TRBV3-1 (or the pseudogene TRBV3-2) and TRBJ2-4; tentative D call: TRBD2 (5 bases). The CDR3 is 15 amino acids. The V gene lost 4 bases and the J gene lost 3 bases, with 13 bases spanning the gap. Germline V gene lookup returns CDR1 LGHDT and CDR2 YNNKEL (reference sequence). The CDR3 region is CASSPGSRDKNIQYF. The CDR3 DNA sequence: TGTGCCAGCAGCCCGGGATCGAGAGACAAAAACATTCAGTACTTC.

The chain combines TRBV27 with TRBJ1-2, with TRBD1 matching over 7 bases. The trim removed 6 bases at V and 5 bases at J, leaving 9 bases unmatched. This CDR3 contains 14 residues. Germline CDR1 is MNHEY and CDR2 is SMNVEV (reference sequence). The CDR3 here is CASSSGQWLYGYTF. CDR3 bases: TGTGCCAGCAGCTCGGGACAGTGGCTATATGGCTACACCTTC.

The sample holds one count of this clone. The chain uses TRBV6-5 and TRBJ2-1; TRBD2 aligns across 8 bases. Germline V lookup: CDR1 MNHEY, CDR2 SVGAGI. The CDR3 totals 15 residues. The V and J ends lost 8 bases and 4 bases, in that order; junction bases with no gene match: 10. The CDR3 sequence: CASSPRAGGYNEQFF. CDR3 in DNA: TGTGCCAGCTCCCCCCGGGCGGGGGGTTACAATGAGCAGTTCTTC.

The rearrangement joins TRBV7-9 to TRBJ2-3; D is possibly TRBD2 (5 bases). Per germline, CDR1 SEHNR and CDR2 FQNEAQ (reference sequence). V was shortened by 2 bases and J by 3 bases, with 12 bases between the two germline ends. The CDR3 has 15 residues. This CDR3 reads CASSLSGSGTDTQYF. The CDR3 DNA reads as TGTGCCAGCAGCTTAAGCGGCAGCGGAACAGATACGCAGTATTTT. Complete variable domain (other parts from reference TRBV7-9 and TRBJ2-3): DTGVSQNPRHKITKRGQNVTFRCDPISEHNRLYWYRQTLGQGPEFLTYFQNEAQLEKSRLLSDRFSAERPKGSFSTLEIQRTEQGDSAMYLCASSLSGSGTDTQYFGPGTRLTVL.

The rearrangement links TRBV7-2 to TRBJ2-1, with no clear D. Germline V gives CDR1 SGHTA, CDR2 FQGNSA. This CDR3 has 13 residues. Trimming shortened V by 5 bases and J by 11 bases, and 16 bases separated the two germline ends. CDR3 nucleotide sequence: TGTGCCAGCAGCCCCTACCTAGTCTCAAAGCAGTTCTTC. Amino acids: CASSPYLVSKQFF.

The chain combines TRBV7-3 with TRBJ2-3; weak D call: TRBD2 (7 bases). Germline-derived CDR1 and CDR2 are SGHTA and FQGTGA. The CDR3 totals 15 residues. V was clipped by 5 bases and J by 5 bases, with 17 bases between them. This chain's CDR3 is CASSPVGGAGDTQYF. For the CDR3, the DNA is TGTGCCAGCAGCCCCGTAGGGGGGGCGGGAGATACGCAGTATTTT. The entire variable domain, with the rest obtained from reference TRBV7-3 and TRBJ2-3, is as follows: GAGVSQTPSNKVTEKGKYVELRCDPISGHTALYWYRQSLGQGPEFLIYFQGTGAADDSGLPNDRFFAVRPEGSVSTLKIQRTERGDSAVYLCASSPVGGAGDTQYFGPGTRLTVL.

The chain combines TRBV18 with TRBJ2-7; 9 bases fit TRBD2. From germline, CDR1 is KGHSH and CDR2 LQKENI. There are 16 residues in the CDR3. V lost 3 bases, J lost 3 bases, and 9 bases stayed unmatched. The CDR3 region is CASSPRASGTLYEQYF. The CDR3 bases are TGTGCCAGCTCACCTCGTGCTAGCGGGACCCTCTACGAGCAGTACTTC.

This rearrangement joins TRBV5-1 to TRBJ2-1; TRBD2 agrees at 11 bases. The V and J ends lost 1 base and 9 bases, in that order; junction bases with no gene match: 6. CDR1 is SGHRS, CDR2 YFSETQ, per germline. The CDR3 extends over 15 amino acids. The CDR3 bases are TGCGCCAGCAGCTTGACTAGCGGGGGTTCAATTGAGCAGTTCTTC. Protein: CASSLTSGGSIEQFF.

The genes are TRBV25-1 and TRBJ1-6, with TRBD1 matching 7 bases. V shed 4 bases and J 7 bases; nucleotides not matched to a gene: 10. Per germline, CDR1 MGHDK and CDR2 SYGVNS. CDR3 length: 16 residues. In DNA form, the CDR3 reads TGTGCCAGCAGTGGCCCGGGACAGCGAATCAATTCACCCCTCCACTTT. The encoded protein is CASSGPGQRINSPLHF.

The V gene is TRBV24-1, the J gene TRBJ2-1, with 8 nucleotides matching TRBD2. With V trimmed by 1 base and J by 0 bases, 7 bases remained unmatched. Germline V gene sequence: CDR1 KGHDR, CDR2 SFDVKD. CDR3 size: 18 residues. The CDR3 loop is CATSDFGGATSSYNEQFF. In DNA form, the CDR3 reads TGTGCCACCAGTGATTTCGGGGGGGCTACTAGCTCCTACAATGAGCAGTTCTTC.

The V call is TRBV4-3, the J call TRBJ2-2, with 11 bases fitting TRBD1. From germline, CDR1 is LGHNA and CDR2 YSLEER. J gave up 3 bases and V 0 bases, and 6 bases lay outside the gene matches. This CDR3 is 18 amino acids long. The CDR3 sequence: CASSQDPDRGRHTGELFF. CDR3 in DNA: TGCGCCAGCAGCCAAGATCCGGACAGGGGGCGGCACACCGGGGAGCTGTTTTTT.

The gene calls are TRBV10-1 and TRBJ1-1, with no clear D. The CDR3 is 12 amino acids. The V end lost 2 bases, the J end lost 7 bases, and 8 bases lay between the germline ends. CDR1 is WNHNN and CDR2 is SYGVQD in the germline V gene (reference sequence). The CDR3 region has the DNA TGCGCCAGCAGTGAGGCGGCGGGTGAAGCTTTCTTT. Amino acid sequence: CASSEAAGEAFF.

The rearrangement joins TRBV9 to TRBJ2-7, with 8 positions matching TRBD1. Germline trimming cut 3 bases from V and 2 bases from J; bases unmatched to any gene: 4. CDR1 is SGDLS, CDR2 YYNGEE, per germline. The CDR3 has 14 amino acids. The chain's CDR3 is CASSATGGPYEQYF. CDR3 sequence (DNA): TGTGCCAGCAGCGCCACAGGGGGACCCTACGAGCAGTACTTC.

V gene TRBV5-4 combines with J gene TRBJ2-2; maybe TRBD1 (5 bases). CDR3 length equals 15 residues. Germline CDR1 SGHNT, CDR2 YYREEE (reference sequence). V dropped 4 bases and J dropped 0 bases, with 10 bases sitting between them. The DNA for the CDR3 is TGTGCCAGCAGCCGGCAGGGCACGAACACCGGGGAGCTGTTTTTT. This sequence encodes CASSRQGTNTGELFF.

This chain joins TRBV15 and TRBJ2-7; D might be TRBD2 (5 bases). The CDR3 is 14 residues long. Germline assignment: CDR1 LNHNV and CDR2 YYDKDF (reference sequence). V was trimmed by 4 bases and J by 4 bases, leaving 14 bases between them. The CDR3, as DNA: TGTGCCACCAGCATGGGCGGGCTAGTATACGAGCAGTACTTC. It codes for CATSMGGLVYEQYF.

The chain has TRBV19 and TRBJ1-1, with D unclear. Trimming took off 6 bases at V and 5 bases at J, with 7 bases between the two ends. Germline loops: CDR1 LNHDA, CDR2 SQIVND (reference sequence). This CDR3 is 11 amino acids long. In DNA form, the CDR3 reads TGTGCCAGTAGACTTGTGACTGAAGCTTTCTTT. It translates to CASRLVTEAFF.

The chain joins TRBV10-1 to TRBJ2-3; D perhaps matches TRBD1 (5 bases). V shed 4 bases and J shed 2 bases, with 7 bases lying between them. Germline V gene sequence: CDR1 WNHNN, CDR2 SYGVQD (reference sequence). The CDR3 loop spans 13 amino acids. The CDR3 DNA sequence: TGCGCCAGCAGTGGCAGGGCCACAGATACGCAGTATTTT. This sequence encodes CASSGRATDTQYF.

V is TRBV9 and J is TRBJ1-1; possibly TRBD1 for D (5 bases). CDR1 is SGDLS and CDR2 is YYNGEE in the germline V gene. The CDR3 loop spans 15 amino acids. V was pared by 0 bases and J by 0 bases, with 9 bases between. The CDR3: CASSVDDSMNTEAFF. The CDR3 DNA reads as TGTGCCAGCAGCGTAGATGACAGTATGAACACTGAAGCTTTCTTT.